Only a few counts were recorded for the clone carrying this TCR beta chain. Its target is unknown. The record originates from a study of cytomegalovirus exposure and HLA in healthy donors. Use of 60 Vbeta and 13 Jbeta primers characterized the PCR. Profiled with immunoSEQ multiplex PCR; TCRdb holds only in-frame clones, not every one. The sample gives 100,000 to 120,000 clones, roughly 79% of which show up once; around 1.2% is in the top ten. Overall study findings and caveats: Some public TCRs appeared in many individuals, while most sequences were rare.

Germline loops: CDR1 MDHEN, CDR2 SYDVKM. V gave up 6 bases and J gave up 3 bases, with 15 bases separating them. The CDR3 loop spans 14 amino acids. Sequencing used PBMCs. The sequence came from a man in his forties or fifties in good health and CMV-seronegative. The chain is built from TRBV28 and TRBJ2-7, with no clear D. CDR3 loop: CASSADPGHYEQYF. The CDR3 DNA reads TGTGCCAGCAGCGCAGACCCGGGTCACTACGAGCAGTACTTC.